Each of the 16 T cell receptor beta chains below was sequenced from the same sample in a study of blood T cell repertoires in COVID-19. Measured with immunoSEQ multiplex PCR; TCRdb has only the in-frame clones, and not every one. The sample yields approximately 77,000 clones, less than 85% seen once. The sequenced sample was peripheral blood. These receptor sequences come from a woman in her seventies with acute or convalescent COVID-19.

The rearrangement uses TRBV19 and TRBJ1-5; D is possibly TRBD1 (6 bases). Looked up from germline, CDR1 is LNHDA and CDR2 is SQIVND (reference sequence). Trimming stripped 5 bases from V and 4 bases from J, with 18 bases between. This CDR3 comprises 16 residues. CDR3 amino acids: CASSPRGAGSNQPQHF. CDR3 nucleotide sequence: TGTGCCAGTAGTCCGCGGGGGGCCGGATCAAATCAGCCCCAGCATTTT.

CDR3 coding DNA: TGTGCCAGCAGCTTAAGTGGACTCCGCCCTCCTAATGAGCAGTTCTTC. Protein: CASSLSGLRPPNEQFF. The rearrangement uses TRBV7-3 and TRBJ2-1; perhaps TRBD2 as D (5 bases). Per the germline V gene, CDR1 is SGHTA and CDR2 is FQGTGA. Between the trimmed V and J ends, which lost 1 base and 7 bases, there was a span of 17 bases. This CDR3 is built from 16 residues.

The gene calls are TRBV7-9 and TRBJ2-7; 8 bases agree with TRBD1. After removal of 6 bases from V and 6 bases from J, the junction contained 7 bases not matched to a gene. Looked up from germline, CDR1 is SEHNR and CDR2 is FQNEAQ (reference sequence). The CDR3 has 13 residues. CDR3 loop: CASSLTGVSEQYF. The CDR3 DNA reads as TGTGCCAGCAGTTTGACAGGGGTCAGCGAGCAGTACTTC.

This chain uses TRBV18 with TRBJ1-1; TRBD1 matches 7 bases. CDR1 is KGHSH and CDR2 is LQKENI in the germline V gene. Germline trimming cut 3 bases from V and 4 bases from J; bases unmatched to any gene: 11. This CDR3 is 16 amino acids long. CDR3 coding DNA: TGTGCCAGCTCACCCGCGACAGGGTATACGAGCACTGAAGCTTTCTTT. This gives the protein CASSPATGYTSTEAFF.

In DNA form, the CDR3 reads TGTGCCAGCAGCGCTGGACTAGCAGACACCGGGGAGCTGTTTTTT. This codes for CASSAGLADTGELFF. This chain uses TRBV6-2 or TRBV6-3 with TRBJ2-2, with TRBD2 identical over 8 bases. Unmatched junction bases numbered 6, after V lost 6 bases and J lost 3 bases. This CDR3 has 15 residues. The V gene's germline CDR1 is MNHEY and CDR2 SVGEGT.

This clone was picked up one time. The CDR3 protein is CATLTGPYEQYF. CDR3 sequence (DNA): TGTGCCACCTTGACAGGGCCCTACGAGCAGTACTTC. The rearrangement joins TRBV15 to TRBJ2-7; TRBD1 aligns across 7 bases. CDR3 length: 12 residues. The V gene end was trimmed by 8 bases and the J gene end by 2 bases; junction bases not matched to a gene: 3. In germline, CDR1 is LNHNV, CDR2 YYDKDF (reference sequence). Full variable domain (remainder filled in from reference TRBV15 and TRBJ2-7): DAMVIQNPRYQVTQFGKPVTLSCSQTLNHNVMYWYQQKSSQAPKLLFHYYDKDFNNEADTPDNFQSRRPNTSFCFLDIRSPGLGDTAMYLCATLTGPYEQYFGPGTRLTVT.

This clone was found once. Here the CDR3 reads CASSREVGQYGTDTQYF. The CDR3 DNA follows: TGTGCCAGCAGCCGAGAAGTCGGACAGTATGGCACAGATACGCAGTATTTT. The chain couples TRBV4-2 to TRBJ2-3, with D tentatively TRBD1 (6 bases). Germline V gives CDR1 LGHNA, CDR2 YNFKEQ. Trimming took off 4 bases at V and 1 base at J, with 18 bases between the two ends. The CDR3 extends over 17 amino acids.

The genes are TRBV7-9 and TRBJ1-1, with D uncertain. CDR3 size: 15 residues. V was trimmed by 7 bases and J by 1 base, leaving 16 bases between them. Germline-derived CDR1 and CDR2 are SEHNR and FQNEAQ (reference sequence). CDR3: CASTAWRAANTEAFF. As DNA, the CDR3 is TGTGCCAGCACCGCATGGCGGGCAGCGAACACTGAAGCTTTCTTT.

V and J are TRBV29-1 and TRBJ1-1; maybe TRBD1 (5 bases). The CDR3 covers 11 residues. Germline loops: CDR1 SQVTM, CDR2 ANQGSEA. V shed 2 bases and J shed 7 bases, with 8 bases lying between them. The chain's CDR3 is CSVEKGVEAFF. The CDR3 nucleotides read TGCAGCGTTGAAAAAGGGGTTGAAGCTTTCTTT.

A note on this clone: At one of its ends the junction is not consistent with the germline gene, which may arise from a read error. This chain joins TRBV18 and TRBJ1-2; D is uncertain. Per germline, CDR1 KGHSH and CDR2 LQKENI. CDR3 size: 14 residues. The DNA for the CDR3 is TGTGCCAGCTTACCACCTTCAGTTAACTATGGCTACACCTTC. This translates into CASLPPSVNYGYTF.

The chain recombines TRBV2 with TRBJ1-4, with 8 bases that match TRBD1. CDR3 length: 14 residues. CDR1 and CDR2 from the germline V gene are SNHLY and FYNNEI. The junction had 4 bases not matched to a gene; V was cut back by 8 bases and J by 2 bases. CDR3 amino acids: CASSQGATNEKLFF. CDR3 nucleotides: TGTGCCAGCTCCCAGGGGGCTACTAATGAAAAACTGTTTTTT.

This clone occurred a few times. The CDR3 is CASSRGQGEQETQYF. The CDR3 DNA is TGCGCCAGCAGCCGAGGACAGGGCGAACAAGAGACCCAGTACTTC. The chain uses TRBV5-1 and TRBJ2-5, with 8 bases fitting TRBD1. This CDR3 has 15 amino acids. Per the germline V gene, CDR1 is SGHRS and CDR2 is YFSETQ. V lost 4 bases, J lost 2 bases, and 7 bases stayed unmatched. The full variable domain, in which reference TRBV5-1 and TRBJ2-5 provide the parts outside the CDR3, is KAGVTQTPRYLIKTRGQQVTLSCSPISGHRSVSWYQQTPGQGLQFLFEYFSETQRNKGNFPGRFSGRQFSNSRSEMNVSTLELGDSALYLCASSRGQGEQETQYFGPGTRLLVL.

This clone was counted once. The gene calls are TRBV19 and TRBJ1-1; 7 bases map to TRBD1. The J segment lost 4 bases and the V segment lost 4 bases, leaving 0 bases of the junction unmatched. The germline V gene encodes CDR1 LNHDA and CDR2 SQIVND (reference sequence). The CDR3 is made up of 12 amino acids. The CDR3 spells CASSRDSTEAFF. The CDR3 DNA sequence: TGTGCCAGTAGTAGGGACAGCACTGAAGCTTTCTTT. Full variable domain (outside the CDR3, taken from reference TRBV19 and TRBJ1-1): DGGITQSPKYLFRKEGQNVTLSCEQNLNHDAMYWYRQDPGQGLRLIYYSQIVNDFQKGDIAEGYSVSREKKESFPLTVTSAQKNPTAFYLCASSRDSTEAFFGQGTRLTVV.

The chain joins TRBV3-1 (or the pseudogene TRBV3-2) to TRBJ2-1; TRBD2 agrees at 15 bases. The germline gives CDR1 LGHDT, CDR2 YNNKEL (reference sequence). CDR3 length equals 20 residues. V dropped 0 bases and J dropped 4; count of bases not matched to a gene: 10. This CDR3 is CASSQEPGLAGGGGYNEQFF. The CDR3 DNA follows: TGTGCCAGCAGCCAAGAGCCGGGACTAGCGGGGGGAGGGGGTTACAATGAGCAGTTCTTC.

The chain recombines TRBV5-1 with TRBJ1-5; TRBD1 agrees at 10 bases. CDR1 and CDR2 from the germline V gene are SGHRS and YFSETQ. The CDR3 is 15 amino acids. V lost 4 bases and J lost 3; bases outside the gene matches: 4. The CDR3 is CASSDGTGDNQPQHF. The CDR3 nucleotides read TGCGCCAGCAGCGACGGGACAGGGGACAATCAGCCCCAGCATTTT.

The CDR3 here is CASSPLTSGGPETQYF. The CDR3 nucleotides read TGTGCCAGCAGTCCCCTGACTAGCGGGGGGCCGGAGACCCAGTACTTC. The rearrangement links TRBV27 to TRBJ2-5, with 13 bases fitting TRBD2. Unmatched junction bases numbered 8, after V lost 5 bases and J lost 5 bases. Germline V gives CDR1 MNHEY, CDR2 SMNVEV (reference sequence). This CDR3 comprises 16 residues.